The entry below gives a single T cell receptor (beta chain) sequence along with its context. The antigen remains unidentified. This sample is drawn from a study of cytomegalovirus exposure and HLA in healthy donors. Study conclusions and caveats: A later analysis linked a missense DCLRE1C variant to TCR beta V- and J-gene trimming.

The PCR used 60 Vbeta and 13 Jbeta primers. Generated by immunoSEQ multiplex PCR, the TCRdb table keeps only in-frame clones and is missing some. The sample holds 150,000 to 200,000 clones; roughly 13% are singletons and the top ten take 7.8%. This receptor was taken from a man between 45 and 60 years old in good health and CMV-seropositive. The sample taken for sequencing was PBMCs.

CDR3 loop: CATRTGENTGELFF. DNA of the CDR3: TGTGCCACCCGGACAGGAGAAAACACCGGGGAGCTGTTTTTT. This chain uses TRBV15 with TRBJ2-2, with TRBD1 identical over 7 bases. Germline CDR1 is LNHNV and CDR2 is YYDKDF (reference sequence). The length of the CDR3 is 14 residues. V was clipped by 8 bases and J by 2 bases; unmatched bases: 5.